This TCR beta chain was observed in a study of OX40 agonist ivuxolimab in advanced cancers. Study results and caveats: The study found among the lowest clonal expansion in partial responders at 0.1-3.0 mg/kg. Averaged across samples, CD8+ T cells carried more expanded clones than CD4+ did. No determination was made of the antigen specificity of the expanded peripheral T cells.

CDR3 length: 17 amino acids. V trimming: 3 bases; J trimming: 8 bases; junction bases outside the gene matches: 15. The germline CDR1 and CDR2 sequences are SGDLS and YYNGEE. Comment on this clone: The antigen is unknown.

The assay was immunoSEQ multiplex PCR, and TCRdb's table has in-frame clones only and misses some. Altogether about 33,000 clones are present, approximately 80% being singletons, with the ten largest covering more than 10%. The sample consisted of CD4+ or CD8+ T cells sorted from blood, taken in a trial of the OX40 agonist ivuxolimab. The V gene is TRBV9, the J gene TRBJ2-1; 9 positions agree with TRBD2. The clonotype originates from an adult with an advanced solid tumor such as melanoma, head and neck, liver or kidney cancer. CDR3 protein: CASSGREDSGSKDEQFF. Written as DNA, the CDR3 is TGTGCCAGCAGCGGGCGGGAAGATAGCGGGAGTAAGGATGAGCAGTTCTTC.